This T cell receptor beta chain was profiled in a study of T cell repertoires in cytomegalovirus infection. Overall study: From public TCR beta signatures came an indication of both CMV infection and matching HLA type.

TCRdb redid the calling of the reads with MiXCR, one entry per CDR3 protein. The sample holds about 530,000 distinct CDR3 sequences; approximately 26% are singletons and the top ten take about 12%. This clonotype was seen many times. Its specificity is unknown. In germline, CDR1 is SGHNT, CDR2 YENEEA. The J segment lost 9 bases and the V segment lost 0 bases, leaving 4 bases of the junction unmatched. The CDR3 is 16 amino acids. Findings of the study overall: Predominance within the ex vivo response was attributable to HLA-C-restricted CMV-specific TCR beta clonotypes. Carriers of CMV and the relevant HLA type were discriminated by public TCR beta frequency.

The chain couples TRBV11-3 to TRBJ2-1; 14 bases line up with TRBD2. The specimen sequenced was PBMCs. This TCR came from a human donor in good health (CMV status not recorded). Some clones in this sample may be carry-over from other donors' samples. The CDR3 sequence is CASSLDPGLAGAEQFF. CDR3 sequence (DNA): TGTGCCAGCAGCTTAGACCCGGGACTAGCGGGAGCTGAGCAGTTCTTC.